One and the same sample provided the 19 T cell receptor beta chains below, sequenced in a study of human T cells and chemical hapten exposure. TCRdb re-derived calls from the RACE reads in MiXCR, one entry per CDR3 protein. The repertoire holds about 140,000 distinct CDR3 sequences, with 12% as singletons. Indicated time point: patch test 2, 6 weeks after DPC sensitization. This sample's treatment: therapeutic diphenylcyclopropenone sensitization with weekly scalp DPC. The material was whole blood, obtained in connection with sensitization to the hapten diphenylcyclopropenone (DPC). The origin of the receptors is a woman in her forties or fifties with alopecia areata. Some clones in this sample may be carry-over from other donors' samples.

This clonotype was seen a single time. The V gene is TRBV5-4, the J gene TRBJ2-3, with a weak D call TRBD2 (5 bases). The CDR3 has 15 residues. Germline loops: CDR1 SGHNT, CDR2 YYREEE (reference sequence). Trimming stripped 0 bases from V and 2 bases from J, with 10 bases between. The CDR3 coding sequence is TGTGCCAGCAGCTTGGGGGTGGGAGTCACAGATACGCAGTATTTT. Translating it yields CASSLGVGVTDTQYF.

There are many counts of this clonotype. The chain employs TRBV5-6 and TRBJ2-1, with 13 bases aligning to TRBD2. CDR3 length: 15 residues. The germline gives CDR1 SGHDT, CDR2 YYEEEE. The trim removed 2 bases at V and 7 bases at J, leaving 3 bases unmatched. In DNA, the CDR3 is TGTGCCAGCAGCTTACGGACTAGCGGGAGTAATGAGCAGTTCTTC. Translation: CASSLRTSGSNEQFF.

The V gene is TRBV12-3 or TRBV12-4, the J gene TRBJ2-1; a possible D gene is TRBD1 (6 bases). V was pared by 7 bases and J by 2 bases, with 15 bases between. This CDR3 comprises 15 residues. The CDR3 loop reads CASMLTGFPYNEQFF. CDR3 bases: TGTGCCAGCATGCTGACAGGCTTCCCCTACAATGAGCAGTTCTTC.

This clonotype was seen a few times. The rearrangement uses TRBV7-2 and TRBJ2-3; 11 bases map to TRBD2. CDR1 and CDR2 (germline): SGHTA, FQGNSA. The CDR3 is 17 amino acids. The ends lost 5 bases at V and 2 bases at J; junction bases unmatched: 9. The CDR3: CASSGGPTSGNTDTQYF. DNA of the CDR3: TGTGCCAGCAGCGGAGGACCGACTAGCGGGAACACAGATACGCAGTATTTT.

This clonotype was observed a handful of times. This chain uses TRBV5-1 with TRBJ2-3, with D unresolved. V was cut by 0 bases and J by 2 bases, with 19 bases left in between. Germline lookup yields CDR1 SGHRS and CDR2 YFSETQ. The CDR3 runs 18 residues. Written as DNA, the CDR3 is TGCGCCAGCAGCTTGGGTCCTTCCACACGGCGCCCCACAGATACGCAGTATTTT. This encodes CASSLGPSTRRPTDTQYF.

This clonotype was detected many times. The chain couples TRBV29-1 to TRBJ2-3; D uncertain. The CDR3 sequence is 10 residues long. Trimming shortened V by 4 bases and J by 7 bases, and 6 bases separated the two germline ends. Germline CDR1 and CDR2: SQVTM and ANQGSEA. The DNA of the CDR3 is TGCAGCGTTGGTCGGAATACGCAGTATTTT. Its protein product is CSVGRNTQYF.

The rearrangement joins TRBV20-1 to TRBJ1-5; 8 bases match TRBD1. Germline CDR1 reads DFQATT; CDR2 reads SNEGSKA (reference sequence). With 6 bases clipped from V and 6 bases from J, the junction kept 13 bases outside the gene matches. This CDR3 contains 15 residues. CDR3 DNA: TGCAGTGCGGCAGGGGGCGCTTCCTTTGCTCAGCCCCAGCATTTT. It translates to CSAAGGASFAQPQHF.

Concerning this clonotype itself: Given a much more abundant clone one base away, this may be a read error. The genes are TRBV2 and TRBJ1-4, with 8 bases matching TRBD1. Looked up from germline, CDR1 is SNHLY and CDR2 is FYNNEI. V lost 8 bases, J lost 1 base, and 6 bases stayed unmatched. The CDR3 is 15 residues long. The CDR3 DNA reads TGTGCCAGCTCCCGACAGGGGCGAACTAATGAAAAACTGTTTTTT. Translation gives CASSRQGRTNEKLFF.

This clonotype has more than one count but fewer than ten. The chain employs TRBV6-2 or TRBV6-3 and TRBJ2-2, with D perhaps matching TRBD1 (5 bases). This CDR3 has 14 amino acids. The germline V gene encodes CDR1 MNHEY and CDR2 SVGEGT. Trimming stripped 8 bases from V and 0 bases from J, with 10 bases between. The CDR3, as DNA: TGTGCCAGCGACAGCGTATCGAACACCGGGGAGCTGTTTTTT. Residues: CASDSVSNTGELFF.

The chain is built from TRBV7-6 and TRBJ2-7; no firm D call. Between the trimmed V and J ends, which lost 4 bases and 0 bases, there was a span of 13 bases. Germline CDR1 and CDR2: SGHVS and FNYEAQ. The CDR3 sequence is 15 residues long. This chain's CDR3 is CASSSRSVTSYEQYF. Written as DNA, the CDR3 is TGTGCCAGCAGCTCACGATCGGTAACCTCCTACGAGCAGTACTTC.

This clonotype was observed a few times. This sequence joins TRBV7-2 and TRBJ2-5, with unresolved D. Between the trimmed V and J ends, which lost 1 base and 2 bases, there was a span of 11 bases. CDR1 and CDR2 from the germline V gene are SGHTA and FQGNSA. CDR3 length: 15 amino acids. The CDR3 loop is CASSLVLLAQETQYF. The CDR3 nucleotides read TGTGCCAGCAGCTTAGTCTTACTCGCACAAGAGACCCAGTACTTC. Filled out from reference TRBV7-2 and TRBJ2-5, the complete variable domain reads GAGVSQSPSNKVTEKGKDVELRCDPISGHTALYWYRQSLGQGLEFLIYFQGNSAPDKSGLPSDRFSAERTGGSVSTLTIQRTQQEDSAVYLCASSLVLLAQETQYFGPGTRLLVL.

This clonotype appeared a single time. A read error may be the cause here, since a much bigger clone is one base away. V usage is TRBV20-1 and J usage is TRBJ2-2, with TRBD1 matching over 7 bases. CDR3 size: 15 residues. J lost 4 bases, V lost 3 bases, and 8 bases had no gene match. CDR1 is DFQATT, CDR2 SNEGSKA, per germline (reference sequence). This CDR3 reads CSARSRGQPTGELFF. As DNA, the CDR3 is TGCAGTGCTAGGTCCCGGGGACAGCCCACCGGGGAGCTGTTTTTT.

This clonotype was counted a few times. Written as DNA, the CDR3 is TGTGCCAGCAGCTTTCCGGGACAGACCTACGAGCAGTACTTC. Its protein product is CASSFPGQTYEQYF. V gene TRBV7-9 combines with J gene TRBJ2-7; TRBD1 agrees at 7 bases. Germline CDR1 SEHNR, CDR2 FQNEAQ (reference sequence). The CDR3 sequence is 14 residues long. V shed 3 bases, J shed 2 bases, and the junction held 4 bases outside the gene matches.

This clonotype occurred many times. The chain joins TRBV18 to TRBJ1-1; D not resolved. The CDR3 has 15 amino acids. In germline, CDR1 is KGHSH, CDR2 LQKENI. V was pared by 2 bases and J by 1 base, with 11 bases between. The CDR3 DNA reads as TGTGCCAGCTCACCATTCCAACACAAGAACACTGAAGCTTTCTTT. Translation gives CASSPFQHKNTEAFF. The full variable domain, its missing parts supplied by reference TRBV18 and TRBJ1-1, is NAGVMQNPRHLVRRRGQEARLRCSPMKGHSHVYWYRQLPEEGLKFMVYLQKENIIDESGMPKERFSAEFPKEGPSILRIQQVVRGDSAAYFCASSPFQHKNTEAFFGQGTRLTVV.

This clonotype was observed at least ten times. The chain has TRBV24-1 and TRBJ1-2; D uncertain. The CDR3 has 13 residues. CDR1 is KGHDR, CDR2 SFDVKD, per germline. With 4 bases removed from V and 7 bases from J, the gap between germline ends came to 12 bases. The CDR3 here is CATSEAARSGYTF. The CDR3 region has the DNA TGTGCCACCAGTGAGGCAGCGAGAAGTGGCTACACCTTC.

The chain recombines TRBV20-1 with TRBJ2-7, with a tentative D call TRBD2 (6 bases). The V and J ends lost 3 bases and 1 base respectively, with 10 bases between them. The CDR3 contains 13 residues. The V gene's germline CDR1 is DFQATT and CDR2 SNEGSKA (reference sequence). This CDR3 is CSARDGSSYEQYF. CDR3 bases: TGCAGTGCTAGGGACGGGAGTTCCTACGAGCAGTACTTC.

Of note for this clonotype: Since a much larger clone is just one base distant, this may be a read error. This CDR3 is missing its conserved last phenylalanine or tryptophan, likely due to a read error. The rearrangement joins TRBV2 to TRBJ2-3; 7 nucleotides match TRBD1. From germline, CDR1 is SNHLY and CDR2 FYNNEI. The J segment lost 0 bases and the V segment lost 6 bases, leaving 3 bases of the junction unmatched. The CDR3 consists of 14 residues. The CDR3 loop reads CASSSQGSTDTQYS. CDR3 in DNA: TGTGCCAGCAGCTCACAGGGGAGCACAGATACGCAGTATTCT.

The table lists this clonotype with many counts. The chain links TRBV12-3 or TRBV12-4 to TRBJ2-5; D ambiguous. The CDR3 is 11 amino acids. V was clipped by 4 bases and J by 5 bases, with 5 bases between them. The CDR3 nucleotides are TGTGCCAGCAGTTCTACCGAGACCCAGTACTTC. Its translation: CASSSTETQYF.

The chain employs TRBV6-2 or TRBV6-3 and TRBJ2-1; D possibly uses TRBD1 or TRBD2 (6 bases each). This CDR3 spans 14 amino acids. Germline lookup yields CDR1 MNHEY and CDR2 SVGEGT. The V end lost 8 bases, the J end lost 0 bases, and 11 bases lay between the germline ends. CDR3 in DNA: TGTGCCAGCGGGGGGACAACCTCCTACAATGAGCAGTTCTTC. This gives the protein CASGGTTSYNEQFF.